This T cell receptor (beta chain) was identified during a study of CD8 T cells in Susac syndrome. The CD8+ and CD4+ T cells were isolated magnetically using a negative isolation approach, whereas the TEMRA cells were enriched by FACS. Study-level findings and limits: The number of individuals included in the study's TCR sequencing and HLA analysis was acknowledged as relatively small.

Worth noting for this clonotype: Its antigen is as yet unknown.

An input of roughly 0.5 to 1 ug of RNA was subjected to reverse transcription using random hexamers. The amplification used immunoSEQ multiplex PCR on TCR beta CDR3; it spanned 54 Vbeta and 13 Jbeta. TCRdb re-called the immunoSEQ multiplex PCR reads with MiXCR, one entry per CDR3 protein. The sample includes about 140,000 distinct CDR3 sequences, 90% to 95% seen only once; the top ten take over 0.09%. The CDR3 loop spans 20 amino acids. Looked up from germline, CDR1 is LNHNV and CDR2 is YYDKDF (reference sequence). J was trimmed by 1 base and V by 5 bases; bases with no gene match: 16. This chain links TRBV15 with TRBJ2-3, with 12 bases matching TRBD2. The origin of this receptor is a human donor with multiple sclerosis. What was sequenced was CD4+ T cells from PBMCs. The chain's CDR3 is CATSRARGTSGQLGTDTQYF. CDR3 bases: TGTGCCACCAGCCGGGCCAGGGGGACTAGCGGGCAGCTAGGCACAGATACGCAGTATTTT.